The TCR beta chain under discussion was sequenced for a study of control samples from healthy donors and cancer patients. CDR1 LNHDA and CDR2 SQIVND come from the germline V gene (reference sequence). The CDR3 runs 15 residues. Comments on this clone: The junction differs from germline at one of its ends, possibly a read error.

Sequenced by immunoSEQ multiplex PCR; TCRdb stores in-frame clones only, minus some. This sample yields some 90,000 clones, of which roughly nine tenths are seen a single time; about 0.92% belongs to the top ten. Sequencing input: blood. The V and J genes are TRBV19 and TRBJ2-4; 9 bases are a match to TRBD2. This TCR derives from a woman in her 30s in good health. CDR3 DNA sequence: TGTGCCAGTAGTGGGTCTAGCGGGGAAAAAACCATTCAGTACTTC. Encoded protein: CASSGSSGEKTIQYF. Drawing the rest from reference TRBV19 and TRBJ2-4, the complete variable domain is DGGITQSPKYLFRKEGQNVTLSCEQNLNHDAMYWYRQDPGQGLRLIYYSQIVNDFQKGDIAEGYSVSREKKESFPLTVTSAQKNPTAFYLCASSGSSGEKTIQYFGAGTRLSVL.